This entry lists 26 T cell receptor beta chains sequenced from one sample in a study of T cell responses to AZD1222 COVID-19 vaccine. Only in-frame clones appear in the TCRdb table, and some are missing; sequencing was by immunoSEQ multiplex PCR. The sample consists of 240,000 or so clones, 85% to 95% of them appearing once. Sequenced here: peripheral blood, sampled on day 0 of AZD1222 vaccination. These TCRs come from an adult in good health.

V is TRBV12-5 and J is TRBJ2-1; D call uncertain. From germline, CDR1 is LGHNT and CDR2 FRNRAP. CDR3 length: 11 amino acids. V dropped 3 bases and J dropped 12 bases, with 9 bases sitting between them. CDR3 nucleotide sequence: TGTGCTAGTGGTTTTGGGCAGGCGCAGTTCTTC. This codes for CASGFGQAQFF.

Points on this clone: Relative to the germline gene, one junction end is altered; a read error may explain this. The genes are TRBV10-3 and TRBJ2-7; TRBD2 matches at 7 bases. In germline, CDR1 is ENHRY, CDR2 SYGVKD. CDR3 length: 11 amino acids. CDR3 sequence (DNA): TGTGCCTCTTGGGAGGGCACCGAGACTAGCTTC. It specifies CASWEGTETSF.

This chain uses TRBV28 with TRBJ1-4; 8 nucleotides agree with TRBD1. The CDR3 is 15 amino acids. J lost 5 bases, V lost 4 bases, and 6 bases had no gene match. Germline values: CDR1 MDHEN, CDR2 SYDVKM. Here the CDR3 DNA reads TGTGCCAGCAGTTCAAGGACAGGGAGAAATGAAAAACTGTTTTTT. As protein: CASSSRTGRNEKLFF.

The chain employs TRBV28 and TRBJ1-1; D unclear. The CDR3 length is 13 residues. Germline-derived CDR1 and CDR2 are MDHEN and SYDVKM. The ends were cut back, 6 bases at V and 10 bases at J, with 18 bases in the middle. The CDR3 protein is CASSTVPPSVAFF. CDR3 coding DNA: TGTGCCAGCAGCACCGTCCCACCATCGGTAGCTTTCTTT.

The CDR3 region has the DNA TGTGCCAGCAGCCCCCCGTGGGACAGGGCAGGTGAGCAGTACTTC. Translating it yields CASSPPWDRAGEQYF. This sequence joins TRBV2 and TRBJ2-7; TRBD1 matches at 9 bases. The junction had 13 bases not matched to a gene; V was cut back by 6 bases and J by 7 bases. Germline V lookup: CDR1 SNHLY, CDR2 FYNNEI. This CDR3 spans 15 amino acids.

The CDR3, as DNA: TGTGCCAGCACCCTTTGGGCTAGCGGGGGGTCGGAGCAGTACTTC. Protein product: CASTLWASGGSEQYF. This chain connects TRBV6-4 to TRBJ2-7, with TRBD2 matching 11 bases. CDR1 is MRHNA, CDR2 SNTAGT, per germline. This CDR3 contains 15 residues. Trimming took 7 bases from V and 7 from J; bases not matched to a gene: 12.

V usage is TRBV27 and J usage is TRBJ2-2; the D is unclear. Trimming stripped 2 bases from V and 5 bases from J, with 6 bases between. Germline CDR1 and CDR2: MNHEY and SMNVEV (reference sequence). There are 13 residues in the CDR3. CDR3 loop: CASSLQVTGELFF. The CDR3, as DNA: TGTGCCAGCAGTTTACAGGTGACCGGGGAGCTGTTTTTT.

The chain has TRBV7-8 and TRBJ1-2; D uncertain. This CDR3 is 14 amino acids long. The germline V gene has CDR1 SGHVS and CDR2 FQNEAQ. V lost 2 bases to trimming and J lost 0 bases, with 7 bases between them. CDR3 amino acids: CASSLRAANYGYTF. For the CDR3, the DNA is TGTGCCAGCAGCTTACGTGCTGCTAACTATGGCTACACCTTC.

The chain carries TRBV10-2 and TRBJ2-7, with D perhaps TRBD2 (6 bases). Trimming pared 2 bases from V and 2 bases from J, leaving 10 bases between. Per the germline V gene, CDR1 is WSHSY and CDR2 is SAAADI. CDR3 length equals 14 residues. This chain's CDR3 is CASSEVGGAYEQYF. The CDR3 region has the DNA TGCGCCAGCAGTGAGGTTGGAGGGGCCTACGAGCAGTACTTC.

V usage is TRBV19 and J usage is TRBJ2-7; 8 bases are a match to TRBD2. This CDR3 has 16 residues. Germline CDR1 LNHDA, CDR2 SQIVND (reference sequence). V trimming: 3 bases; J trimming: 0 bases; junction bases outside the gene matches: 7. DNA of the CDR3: TGTGCCAGTAGTATTCGGGGGGGGAGCGGCTCCTACGAGCAGTACTTC. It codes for CASSIRGGSGSYEQYF.

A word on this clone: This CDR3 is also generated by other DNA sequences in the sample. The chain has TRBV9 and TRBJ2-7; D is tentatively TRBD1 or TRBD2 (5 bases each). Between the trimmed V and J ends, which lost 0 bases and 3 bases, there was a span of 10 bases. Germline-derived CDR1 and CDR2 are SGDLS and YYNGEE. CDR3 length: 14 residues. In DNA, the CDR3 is TGTGCCAGCAGCGTAGGTCCAGGGAGCTACGAGCAGTACTTC. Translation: CASSVGPGSYEQYF.

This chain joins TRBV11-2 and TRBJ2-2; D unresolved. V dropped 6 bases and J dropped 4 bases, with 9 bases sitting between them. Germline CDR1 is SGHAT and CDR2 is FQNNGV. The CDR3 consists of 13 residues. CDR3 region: CASRSVGTGELFF. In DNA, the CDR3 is TGTGCCAGCAGATCCGTCGGCACCGGGGAGCTGTTTTTT.

CDR3 bases: TGTGCCAGCATTTCAGTGCCCGAGGTGTCCTACAATGAGCAGTTCTTC. It encodes CASISVPEVSYNEQFF. The rearrangement joins TRBV7-6 to TRBJ2-1; D remains unclear. The germline V gene has CDR1 SGHVS and CDR2 FNYEAQ. V lost 7 bases to trimming and J lost 1 base, with 17 bases between them. The CDR3 spans 16 residues.

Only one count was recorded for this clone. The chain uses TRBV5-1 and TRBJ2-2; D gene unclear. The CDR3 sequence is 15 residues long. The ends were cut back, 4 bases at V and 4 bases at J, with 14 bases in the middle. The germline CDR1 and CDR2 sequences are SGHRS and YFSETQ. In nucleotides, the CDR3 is TGCGCCAGCAGCCTTCCGTCGGGTACCACCGGGGAGCTGTTTTTT. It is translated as CASSLPSGTTGELFF.

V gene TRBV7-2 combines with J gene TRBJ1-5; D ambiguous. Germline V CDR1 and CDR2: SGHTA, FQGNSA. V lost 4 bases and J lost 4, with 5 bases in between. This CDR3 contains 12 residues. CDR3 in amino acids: CASSSYNQPQHF. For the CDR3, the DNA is TGTGCCAGCAGCTCTTATAATCAGCCCCAGCATTTT.

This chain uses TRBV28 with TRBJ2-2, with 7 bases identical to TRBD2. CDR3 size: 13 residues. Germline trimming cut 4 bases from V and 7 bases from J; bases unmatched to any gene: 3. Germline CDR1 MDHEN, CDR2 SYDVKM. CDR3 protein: CASSSLANGELFF. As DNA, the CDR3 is TGTGCCAGCAGTTCACTAGCGAACGGGGAGCTGTTTTTT.

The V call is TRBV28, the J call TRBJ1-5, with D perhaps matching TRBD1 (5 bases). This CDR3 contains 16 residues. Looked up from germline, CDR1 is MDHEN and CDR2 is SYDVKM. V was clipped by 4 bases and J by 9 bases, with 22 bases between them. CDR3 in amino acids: CASSYPGTTGGMPQHF. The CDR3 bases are TGTGCCAGCAGTTACCCCGGGACCACCGGCGGTATGCCCCAGCATTTT.

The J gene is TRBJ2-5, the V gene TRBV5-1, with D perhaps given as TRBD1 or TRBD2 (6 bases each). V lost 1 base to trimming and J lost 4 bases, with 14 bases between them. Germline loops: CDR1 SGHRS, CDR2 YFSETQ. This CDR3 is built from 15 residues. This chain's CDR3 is CASSLSVGGGETQYF. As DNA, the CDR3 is TGCGCCAGCAGCTTGAGTGTAGGGGGAGGAGAGACCCAGTACTTC.

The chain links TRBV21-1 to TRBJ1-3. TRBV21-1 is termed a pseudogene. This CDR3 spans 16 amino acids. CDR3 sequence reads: CASSKRRGGAGNTIYF. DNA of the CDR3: TGTGCCAGCAGCAAAAGGAGGGGTGGGGCTGGAAACACCATATATTTT.

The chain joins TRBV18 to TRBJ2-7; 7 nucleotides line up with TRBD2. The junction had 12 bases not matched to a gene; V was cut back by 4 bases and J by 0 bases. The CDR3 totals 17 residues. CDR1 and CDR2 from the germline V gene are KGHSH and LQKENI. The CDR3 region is CASSLHRELAHSYEQYF. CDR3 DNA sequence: TGTGCCAGCTCACTACATCGGGAACTAGCGCACTCCTACGAGCAGTACTTC. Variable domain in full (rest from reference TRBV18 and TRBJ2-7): NAGVMQNPRHLVRRRGQEARLRCSPMKGHSHVYWYRQLPEEGLKFMVYLQKENIIDESGMPKERFSAEFPKEGPSILRIQQVVRGDSAAYFCASSLHRELAHSYEQYFGPGTRLTVT.

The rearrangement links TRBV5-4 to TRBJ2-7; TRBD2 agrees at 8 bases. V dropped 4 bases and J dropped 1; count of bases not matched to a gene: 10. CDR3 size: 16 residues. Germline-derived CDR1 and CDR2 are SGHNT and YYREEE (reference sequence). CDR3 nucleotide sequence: TGTGCCAGCAGCACTGGTGTAGCGGGACGATCCTACGAGCAGTACTTC. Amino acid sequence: CASSTGVAGRSYEQYF.

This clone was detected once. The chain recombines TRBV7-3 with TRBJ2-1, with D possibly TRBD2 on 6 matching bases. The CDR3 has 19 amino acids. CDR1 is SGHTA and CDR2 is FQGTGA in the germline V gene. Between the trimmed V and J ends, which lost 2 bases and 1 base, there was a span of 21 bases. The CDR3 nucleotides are TGTGCCAGCAGCTTATCAGGAGTAGGGGCGGGAATATCCTACAATGAGCAGTTCTTC. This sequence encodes CASSLSGVGAGISYNEQFF. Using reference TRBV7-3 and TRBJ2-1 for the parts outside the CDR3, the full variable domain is GAGVSQTPSNKVTEKGKYVELRCDPISGHTALYWYRQSLGQGPEFLIYFQGTGAADDSGLPNDRFFAVRPEGSVSTLKIQRTERGDSAVYLCASSLSGVGAGISYNEQFFGPGTRLTVL.

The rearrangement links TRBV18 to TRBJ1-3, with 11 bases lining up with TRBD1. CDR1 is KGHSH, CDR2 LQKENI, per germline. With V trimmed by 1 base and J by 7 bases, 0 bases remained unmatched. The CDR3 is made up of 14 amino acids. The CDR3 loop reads CASSPRDRGNTIYF. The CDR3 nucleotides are TGTGCCAGCTCACCACGGGACAGGGGGAACACCATATATTTT.

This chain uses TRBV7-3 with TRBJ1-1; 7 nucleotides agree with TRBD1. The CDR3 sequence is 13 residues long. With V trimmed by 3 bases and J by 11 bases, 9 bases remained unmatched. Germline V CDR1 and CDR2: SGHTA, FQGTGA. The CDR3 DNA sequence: TGTGCCAGCAGCTTTGAACCGGGACAGTACGCTTTCTTT. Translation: CASSFEPGQYAFF.

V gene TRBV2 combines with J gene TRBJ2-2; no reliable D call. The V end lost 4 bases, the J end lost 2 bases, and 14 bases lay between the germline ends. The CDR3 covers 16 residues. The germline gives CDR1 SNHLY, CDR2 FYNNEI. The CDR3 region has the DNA TGTGCCAGCAGTGTAGACGACATAACCAACACCGGGGAGCTGTTTTTT. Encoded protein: CASSVDDITNTGELFF.

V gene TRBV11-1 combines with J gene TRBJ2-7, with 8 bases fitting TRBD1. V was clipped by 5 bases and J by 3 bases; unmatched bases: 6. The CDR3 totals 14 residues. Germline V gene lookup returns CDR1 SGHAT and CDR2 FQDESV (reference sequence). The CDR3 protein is CASSTRQGRYEQYF. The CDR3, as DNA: TGTGCCAGCAGCACTCGACAGGGGCGCTACGAGCAGTACTTC.